This T cell receptor beta chain was identified during a study of cytotoxic CD8 clonotypes in ibrutinib-treated CLL. The length of the CDR3 is 15 residues. From germline, CDR1 is LGHNA and CDR2 YSLEER. V was shortened by 4 bases and J by 4 bases, with 16 bases between the two germline ends. Sequencing was performed with immunoSEQ multiplex PCR; in TCRdb, only in-frame clones are kept and a portion is missing. The sample contains 160,000 or so clones, roughly 80% of which appear only once. This clonotype originated in a human donor with chronic lymphocytic leukemia. Sequencing was performed on PBMCs, taken after 12 months of ibrutinib treatment. The rearrangement uses TRBV4-3 and TRBJ1-2; D is unresolved. This chain's CDR3 is CASSRAGGSFYGYTF. Here the CDR3 DNA reads TGCGCCAGCAGCCGCGCAGGCGGGTCCTTCTATGGCTACACCTTC.